This T cell receptor beta chain is from a study of T cells in Graves' hyperthyroidism and ophthalmopathy. The CDR3 regions of TCR beta were amplified from RNA transcripts. A first-round RT-PCR of the TCR CDR3 used the HTBI primer set. TCRdb analysed the multiplex PCR reads with MiXCR anew, one entry per CDR3 protein. This sample has under 650,000 distinct CDR3 sequences, with around 15% found just once. Used for diagnoses were clinical symptoms, serum thyroxine and TRAb, thyroid ultrasound and orbital computed tomography. Fresh peripheral blood, approximately 10 ml, yielded the PBMCs. The length of the CDR3 is 17 residues. J was trimmed by 2 bases and V by 3 bases; bases with no gene match: 4. Germline CDR1 reads SGDLS; CDR2 reads YYNGEE. As concerns this clonotype: Its target is not known.

Findings and limits, study-wide: Expanded thyroid clonotypes (above 0.001) were mostly also found in blood.

Sequences were obtained from blood. This receptor was identified in a woman under 40 with Graves' hyperthyroidism. The chain is built from TRBV9 and TRBJ2-3; 15 bases agree with TRBD2. CDR3 nucleotides: TGTGCCAGCAGCGCGAGGACTAGCGGGAGGGCCACAGATACGCAGTATTTT. It yields the protein CASSARTSGRATDTQYF.